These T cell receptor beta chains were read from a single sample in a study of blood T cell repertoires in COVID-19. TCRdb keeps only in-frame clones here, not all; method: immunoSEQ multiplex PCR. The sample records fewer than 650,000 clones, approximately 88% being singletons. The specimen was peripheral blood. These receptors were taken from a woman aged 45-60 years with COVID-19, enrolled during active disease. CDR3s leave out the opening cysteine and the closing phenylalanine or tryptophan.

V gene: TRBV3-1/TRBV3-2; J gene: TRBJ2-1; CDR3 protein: ASSQGGGAYNEQF
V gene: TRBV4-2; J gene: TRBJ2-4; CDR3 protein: ASSQVSQAGAKNIQY
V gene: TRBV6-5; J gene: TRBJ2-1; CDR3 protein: ASRKGQGTYNEQF
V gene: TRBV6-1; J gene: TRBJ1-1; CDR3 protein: ASSEVVSRGEAF
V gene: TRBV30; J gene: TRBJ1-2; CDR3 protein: AHWTRRGLGYT
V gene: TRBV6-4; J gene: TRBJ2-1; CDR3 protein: ASSDRVAGSEQF
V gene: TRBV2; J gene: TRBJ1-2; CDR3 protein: ASSSHRVGDGYT
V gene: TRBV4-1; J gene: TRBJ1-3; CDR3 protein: ASSQRSSAGNTIY
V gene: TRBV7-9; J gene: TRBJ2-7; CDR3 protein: ASSRGQGGNEQY
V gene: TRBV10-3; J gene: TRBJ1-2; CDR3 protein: AISEGQGGGYT
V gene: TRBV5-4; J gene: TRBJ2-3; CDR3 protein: ASSVADTQY
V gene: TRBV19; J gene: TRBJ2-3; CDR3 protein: ASSDYTDTQY
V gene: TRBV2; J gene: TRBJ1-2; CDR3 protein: ASSELPGQSVYGYT
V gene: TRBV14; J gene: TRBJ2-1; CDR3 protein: ASSQGPRVGGNEQF
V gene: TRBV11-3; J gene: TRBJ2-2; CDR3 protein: ASGAGPNTGELF
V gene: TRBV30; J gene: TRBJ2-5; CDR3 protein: ASTRLAQETQY
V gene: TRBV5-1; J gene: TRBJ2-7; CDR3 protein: ASSPGTGTYEQY
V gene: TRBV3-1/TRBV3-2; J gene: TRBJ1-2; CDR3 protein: ASATEAGYT
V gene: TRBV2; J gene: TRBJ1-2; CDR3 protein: ASSTDRDDYGYT
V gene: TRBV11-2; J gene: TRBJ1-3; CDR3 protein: ASSTTGGSGNTIY
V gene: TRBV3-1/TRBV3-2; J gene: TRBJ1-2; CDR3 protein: ASSQQDGYT
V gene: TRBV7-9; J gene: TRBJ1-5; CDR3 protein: ASSAQQFQPQH
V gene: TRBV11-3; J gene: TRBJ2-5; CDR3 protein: ASSSTFGPVETQY
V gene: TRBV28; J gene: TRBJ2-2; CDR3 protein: ASSRGLTGRLTGELF
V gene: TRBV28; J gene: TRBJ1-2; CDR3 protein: ASRTGGAGYT
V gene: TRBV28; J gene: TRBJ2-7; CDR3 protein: ASRSTAYEQY
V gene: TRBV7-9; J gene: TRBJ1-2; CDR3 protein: ASSLAISAGDIYGYT
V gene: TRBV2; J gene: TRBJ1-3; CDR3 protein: ASPGQGQNTIY
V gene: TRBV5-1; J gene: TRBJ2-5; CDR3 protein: ASSYGLAGAETQY
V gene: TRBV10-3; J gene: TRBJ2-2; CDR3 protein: AVLGQGNTGELF
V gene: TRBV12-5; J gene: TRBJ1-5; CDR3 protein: ASGDRVGQPQH
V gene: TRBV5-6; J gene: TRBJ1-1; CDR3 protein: ASSLDRGDTEAF
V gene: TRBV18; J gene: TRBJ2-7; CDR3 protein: ASSPREGAYEQY
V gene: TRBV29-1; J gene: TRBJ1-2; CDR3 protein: SVEDWGDGFNYGYT
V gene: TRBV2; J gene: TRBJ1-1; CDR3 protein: ASRQGANTEAF
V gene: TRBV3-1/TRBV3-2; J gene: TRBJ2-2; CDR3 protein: ASSLPLGGPGELF
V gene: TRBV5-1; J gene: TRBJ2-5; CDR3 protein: ASSPGMGRETQY
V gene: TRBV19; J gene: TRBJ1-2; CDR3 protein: ASTTGQTNYGYT
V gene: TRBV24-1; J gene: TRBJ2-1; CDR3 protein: ATSVTGTSIVYNEQF
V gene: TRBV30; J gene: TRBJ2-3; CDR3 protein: AWSKARVVGTDTQY
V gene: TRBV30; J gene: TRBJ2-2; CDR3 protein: AWSAGTANTGELF
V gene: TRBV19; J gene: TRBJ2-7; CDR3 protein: ASSRGLLYEQY
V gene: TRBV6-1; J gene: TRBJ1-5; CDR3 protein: ASSEGSSSGAQPQH
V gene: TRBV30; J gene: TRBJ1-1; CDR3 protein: ALSAVQGNTEAF
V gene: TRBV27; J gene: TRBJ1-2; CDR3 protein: ASSLDRAYGYT
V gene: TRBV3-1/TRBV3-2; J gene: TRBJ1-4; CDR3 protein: ASSQSYVNEKLF
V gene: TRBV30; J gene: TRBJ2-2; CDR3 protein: AWSRGGGTGELF
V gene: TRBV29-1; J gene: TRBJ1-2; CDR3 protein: SVGAGGYYGYT
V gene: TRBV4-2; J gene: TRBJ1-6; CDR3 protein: ASSQGADRVKSPLH
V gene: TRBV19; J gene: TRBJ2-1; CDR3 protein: ASRVGQGFSNEQF
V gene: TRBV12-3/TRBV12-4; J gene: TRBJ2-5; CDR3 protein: ASSLGALETQY
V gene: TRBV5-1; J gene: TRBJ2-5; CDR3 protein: ASSLSGGETQY
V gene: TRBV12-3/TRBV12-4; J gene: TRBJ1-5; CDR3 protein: ASSPLNQPQH
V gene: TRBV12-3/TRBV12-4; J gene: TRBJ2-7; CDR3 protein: ASSQGPGYEQY
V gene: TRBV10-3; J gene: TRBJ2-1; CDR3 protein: AISESRGGDNEQF
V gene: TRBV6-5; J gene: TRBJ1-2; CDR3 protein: ASRLARANYGYT
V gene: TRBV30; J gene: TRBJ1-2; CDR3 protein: AWNDRVGGYT